Here is one TCR beta chain with its context. This entry belongs to a study of blood T cell repertoires in COVID-19. Across the study: From the United States, Italy and Spain came samples of acute and convalescent COVID-19.

Unmatched junction bases numbered 5, after V lost 5 bases and J lost 6 bases. Per germline, CDR1 MNHEY and CDR2 SVGEGT. This CDR3 comprises 15 residues. Per the study methods: Estimated nucleated cell counts came from reference gene primer amplification. Assay used: immunoSEQ multiplex PCR; TCRdb lists only in-frame clones, some missing. D and trimming come from the DNA, and the V and J calls and clone size come from that table. Among 150,000 to 200,000 clones listed, roughly 89% were seen once. This TCR was sampled from a man aged 35 to 55 with acute or convalescent COVID-19. Source material: peripheral blood. This chain joins TRBV6-2 or TRBV6-3 and TRBJ1-6, with 9 bases lining up with TRBD1. The CDR3 sequence: CASSRRTGANSPLHF. The CDR3 DNA follows: TGTGCCAGCAGTCGGCGGACAGGGGCTAATTCACCCCTCCACTTT.